Presented here are 31 T cell receptor beta chains from one specimen sequenced in a study of blood T cell repertoires in COVID-19. TCRdb's copy holds only in-frame clones and misses some; the assay was immunoSEQ multiplex PCR. The profile covers roughly 450,000 clones, with less than 95% appearing a single time and 0.6% taken by the ten largest. Sequences were obtained from PBMCs or T cells enriched from blood (not recorded which). These receptor sequences come from a man aged 18 to 30 who had recovered from COVID-19.

The chain couples TRBV19 to TRBJ2-3; the D is unclear. Trimming removed 9 bases at V and 1 base at J, with 8 bases between. The CDR3 runs to 12 residues. Germline-derived CDR1 and CDR2 are LNHDA and SQIVND (reference sequence). CDR3 sequence (DNA): TGTGCCAGCAGATATGGCACAGATACGCAGTATTTT. It translates to CASRYGTDTQYF.

The rearrangement uses TRBV14 and TRBJ2-7; 8 bases map to TRBD1. There are 15 residues in the CDR3. V dropped 0 bases and J dropped 2; count of bases not matched to a gene: 3. The germline V gene has CDR1 SGHDN and CDR2 FVKESK. CDR3 coding DNA: TGTGCCAGCAGCCAAGATATGGACAGGGCCTACGAGCAGTACTTC. Translation: CASSQDMDRAYEQYF.

The chain links TRBV3-1 (or the pseudogene TRBV3-2) to TRBJ1-5; D might be TRBD1 (6 bases). The germline V gene encodes CDR1 LGHDT and CDR2 YNNKEL (reference sequence). The germline V and J ends were trimmed by 2 bases and 1 base, with 9 bases remaining between them. This CDR3 contains 15 residues. As DNA, the CDR3 is TGTGCCAGCAGCCAACCCCAGGGGAGCAATCAGCCCCAGCATTTT. Protein: CASSQPQGSNQPQHF.

The CDR3 DNA follows: TGTGCCAGCAGCTCGGGGAATAATTCACCCCTCCACTTT. This encodes CASSSGNNSPLHF. The chain employs TRBV9 and TRBJ1-6; D gene ambiguous. This CDR3 region has 13 residues. The V end lost 4 bases, the J end lost 5 bases, and 7 bases lay between the germline ends. Per the germline V gene, CDR1 is SGDLS and CDR2 is YYNGEE.

The V and J genes are TRBV27 and TRBJ1-2; D not certain. This CDR3 spans 13 amino acids. Germline V gives CDR1 MNHEY, CDR2 SMNVEV (reference sequence). V lost 5 bases and J lost 2, with 9 bases in between. The CDR3 coding sequence is TGTGCCAGCAGTCCGCGCGGGAACTATGGCTACACCTTC. Encoded protein: CASSPRGNYGYTF.

The chain has TRBV27 and TRBJ2-7; 8 positions agree with TRBD2. Germline CDR1 is MNHEY and CDR2 is SMNVEV (reference sequence). The CDR3 is 13 residues long. Trimming removed 8 bases from V and 5 bases from J; junction bases left unmatched: 8. CDR3 loop: CASRGGRADEQYF. In DNA, the CDR3 is TGTGCCAGCCGGGGGGGGAGGGCGGACGAGCAGTACTTC.

V gene TRBV15 combines with J gene TRBJ1-2, with 8 bases fitting TRBD1. Germline loops: CDR1 LNHNV, CDR2 YYDKDF (reference sequence). The CDR3 covers 15 residues. Trimming at V came to 3 bases and at J to 4 bases, leaving 7 bases not matched to a gene. This chain's CDR3 is CATSRQGAYAYGYTF. The CDR3 region has the DNA TGTGCCACCAGCAGGCAGGGGGCCTATGCCTATGGCTACACCTTC.

V gene TRBV5-1 combines with J gene TRBJ2-7; TRBD1 aligns across 9 bases. The germline V gene encodes CDR1 SGHRS and CDR2 YFSETQ. Trimming cost V 4 bases and J 0 bases; bases outside gene matches: 5. CDR3 size: 15 residues. This CDR3 is CASSGGTGSSYEQYF. The CDR3 DNA is TGCGCCAGCAGCGGCGGGACAGGGAGCTCCTACGAGCAGTACTTC.

The V gene is TRBV5-6, the J gene TRBJ2-5, with D perhaps TRBD1 (5 bases). Trimming removed 1 base from V and 3 bases from J, with 10 bases in between. This CDR3 region has 14 residues. Per the germline V gene, CDR1 is SGHDT and CDR2 is YYEEEE. This chain's CDR3 is CASSLTQGKETQYF. CDR3 sequence (DNA): TGTGCCAGCAGCTTGACCCAGGGTAAAGAGACCCAGTACTTC.

The chain joins TRBV12-3 or TRBV12-4 to TRBJ1-3, with D uncertain. The CDR3 contains 12 residues. Trimming removed 7 bases at V and 1 base at J, with 5 bases between. CDR3 sequence reads: CASTYSGNTIYF. CDR3 coding DNA: TGTGCCAGCACCTATTCTGGAAACACCATATATTTT.

V and J are TRBV29-1 and TRBJ1-1; tentative D call: TRBD1 (6 bases). Germline V gene sequence: CDR1 SQVTM, CDR2 ANQGSEA. The ends were cut back, 3 bases at V and 1 base at J, with 12 bases in the middle. This CDR3 is 14 amino acids long. The CDR3 loop is CSVDLQGRNTEAFF. In DNA form, the CDR3 reads TGCAGCGTTGACCTACAGGGACGGAACACTGAAGCTTTCTTT. The variable domain in full, with the rest retrieved from reference TRBV29-1 and TRBJ1-1, is SAVISQKPSRDICQRGTSLTIQCQVDSQVTMMFWYRQQPGQSLTLIATANQGSEATYESGFVIDKFPISRPNLTFSTLTVSNMSPEDSSIYLCSVDLQGRNTEAFFGQGTRLTVV.

The rearrangement links TRBV9 to TRBJ1-3; D is unresolved. The CDR3 extends over 18 amino acids. Trimming cost V 0 bases and J 3 bases, with 19 bases left between them. Germline CDR1 reads SGDLS; CDR2 reads YYNGEE. For the CDR3, the DNA is TGTGCCAGCAGCGTAGGAGGTGGGAGGCAGATGGGTGGAAACACCATATATTTT. This gives the protein CASSVGGGRQMGGNTIYF. The whole variable domain, remainder taken from reference TRBV9 and TRBJ1-3, is DSGVTQTPKHLITATGQRVTLRCSPRSGDLSVYWYQQSLDQGLQFLIQYYNGEERAKGNILERFSAQQFPDLHSELNLSSLELGDSALYFCASSVGGGRQMGGNTIYFGEGSWLTVV.

As regards this clone: Sequence at one end of the junction differs from germline and may be a read error. V gene TRBV5-4 combines with J gene TRBJ1-1; no reliable D call. The CDR3 consists of 10 residues. Germline V gives CDR1 SGHNT, CDR2 YYREEE (reference sequence). Here the CDR3 DNA reads TGTGCCAGCAGCAGGACTGGAGCTTTCTTT. This sequence encodes CASSRTGAFF.

The chain couples TRBV15 to TRBJ1-3; no definite D call. V gave up 0 bases and J gave up 0 bases, with 3 bases separating them. The length of the CDR3 is 14 residues. Germline CDR1 LNHNV, CDR2 YYDKDF (reference sequence). The CDR3 DNA follows: TGTGCCACCAGCAGAGAATACTCTGGAAACACCATATATTTT. Translated, it gives CATSREYSGNTIYF.

J is TRBJ1-3 and V is TRBV7-9; D call uncertain. CDR3 length equals 18 residues. Trimming stripped 6 bases from V and 0 bases from J, with 21 bases between. In germline, CDR1 is SEHNR, CDR2 FQNEAQ (reference sequence). CDR3 DNA: TGTGCCAGCAGAGTAACTCCTTCCGGGAGCAGCTCTGGAAACACCATATATTTT. Translated, it gives CASRVTPSGSSSGNTIYF. The complete variable domain, with remaining parts taken from reference TRBV7-9 and TRBJ1-3, reads DTGVSQNPRHKITKRGQNVTFRCDPISEHNRLYWYRQTLGQGPEFLTYFQNEAQLEKSRLLSDRFSAERPKGSFSTLEIQRTEQGDSAMYLCASRVTPSGSSSGNTIYFGEGSWLTVV.

The chain carries TRBV10-1 and TRBJ2-5; TRBD1 is a possible D gene (7 bases). Per germline, CDR1 WNHNN and CDR2 SYGVQD (reference sequence). This CDR3 is built from 14 residues. Trimming cost V 0 bases and J 10 bases, with 15 bases left between them. The CDR3 nucleotides read TGCGCCAGCAGTGAGTCGCGCAGGGGGGATGACCAGTACTTC. Its translation: CASSESRRGDDQYF.

Concerning this clone itself: This same CDR3 is encoded by further DNA sequences in the sample. The V gene is TRBV7-9, the J gene TRBJ2-5, with 7 positions matching TRBD1. V shed 5 bases, J shed 4 bases, and the junction held 7 bases outside the gene matches. The length of the CDR3 is 14 residues. The germline V gene encodes CDR1 SEHNR and CDR2 FQNEAQ (reference sequence). CDR3 sequence: CASSLTGLGETQYF. The CDR3 DNA reads as TGTGCCAGCAGCCTGACAGGGTTAGGAGAGACCCAGTACTTC.

This chain uses TRBV19 with TRBJ1-5; 9 bases align to TRBD1. The J segment lost 3 bases and the V segment lost 2 bases, leaving 5 bases of the junction unmatched. The CDR3 loop spans 16 amino acids. Germline lookup yields CDR1 LNHDA and CDR2 SQIVND (reference sequence). The CDR3 here is CASSITGTGNNQPQHF. The CDR3 coding sequence is TGTGCCAGTAGTATAACCGGGACAGGGAACAATCAGCCCCAGCATTTT.

This clone has a handful of counts. The rearrangement uses TRBV7-8 and TRBJ1-4; possibly TRBD1 for D (6 bases). This CDR3 is 16 amino acids long. CDR1 SGHVS and CDR2 FQNEAQ come from the germline V gene. Trimming took 4 bases from V and 6 from J, leaving 18 bases between them. CDR3 bases: TGTGCCAGCAGCTCTACTGTGTGGGGGCGAGATGAAAAACTGTTTTTT. The encoded protein is CASSSTVWGRDEKLFF.

V gene TRBV27 combines with J gene TRBJ2-7, with TRBD2 identical over 14 bases. The germline gives CDR1 MNHEY, CDR2 SMNVEV (reference sequence). This CDR3 is built from 15 residues. V was clipped by 0 bases and J by 6 bases; unmatched bases: 1. For the CDR3, the DNA is TGTGCCAGCAGTTTATCGGGACTAGCGGGAGCCGAGCAGTACTTC. It encodes CASSLSGLAGAEQYF.

The chain couples TRBV6-5 to TRBJ2-7, with 8 bases that match TRBD2. CDR1 is MNHEY and CDR2 is SVGAGI in the germline V gene. CDR3 length equals 16 residues. J lost 0 bases, V lost 2 bases, and 6 bases had no gene match. The CDR3 coding sequence is TGTGCCAGCAGTTACAGCCAGCTAGCGGGCTCCTACGAGCAGTACTTC. Translated, it gives CASSYSQLAGSYEQYF.

This chain connects TRBV18 to TRBJ1-5; perhaps TRBD1 as D (5 bases). Per germline, CDR1 KGHSH and CDR2 LQKENI. Trimming took off 2 bases at V and 5 bases at J, with 7 bases between the two ends. CDR3 length equals 13 residues. The CDR3 DNA reads TGTGCCAGCTCACCAGGCAGGGATCAGCCCCAGCATTTT. Translating it yields CASSPGRDQPQHF.

The CDR3 spells CASGLAGGETQYF. The CDR3 bases are TGTGCCAGCGGACTAGCGGGAGGAGAGACCCAGTACTTC. The rearrangement uses TRBV28 and TRBJ2-5, with TRBD2 identical over 14 bases. Germline values: CDR1 MDHEN, CDR2 SYDVKM. Losses at the gene ends were 8 bases for V and 4 bases for J; bases not matched to a gene: 0. The CDR3 consists of 13 residues.

This clone was seen a handful of times. This chain connects TRBV5-1 to TRBJ1-1; TRBD1 agrees at 8 bases. The germline V gene encodes CDR1 SGHRS and CDR2 YFSETQ. The length of the CDR3 is 17 residues. J was trimmed by 7 bases and V by 3 bases; bases with no gene match: 17. CDR3 loop: CASSSSGTGNSRFEAFF. In DNA, the CDR3 is TGCGCCAGCAGCTCTTCCGGGACAGGTAATTCGAGGTTTGAAGCTTTCTTT.

The chain links TRBV12-1 to TRBJ1-2; the table's TRBD1 call for D was not verified on the DNA. TRBV12-1 is flagged as a pseudogene. The CDR3 has 12 residues. CDR3 bases: TGTGCCAGCAGCCCGGACAGCTATGGCTACACCTTC. Residues: CASSPDSYGYTF.

This rearrangement joins TRBV25-1 to TRBJ1-3; 9 nucleotides match TRBD1. V dropped 3 bases and J dropped 4; count of bases not matched to a gene: 10. The CDR3 is 17 residues long. CDR1 MGHDK and CDR2 SYGVNS come from the germline V gene. The CDR3 loop is CASSDSHTGTGGNTIYF. The CDR3 DNA reads TGTGCCAGCAGTGATTCACACACCGGGACAGGGGGAAACACCATATATTTT.

V gene TRBV10-2 combines with J gene TRBJ1-2; no clear D. The CDR3 is 13 residues long. V shed 3 bases and J shed 4 bases, with 9 bases lying between them. Germline values: CDR1 WSHSY, CDR2 SAAADI. CDR3 sequence: CASSEGGAYGYTF. The CDR3 coding sequence is TGCGCCAGCAGTGAAGGTGGAGCCTATGGCTACACCTTC.

This chain uses TRBV11-3 with TRBJ1-2; possibly TRBD1 for D (5 bases). Deletions cut 4 bases from V and 8 bases from J, with 17 bases between. The CDR3 consists of 14 residues. Germline lookup yields CDR1 SGHNT and CDR2 YENEEA. For the CDR3, the DNA is TGTGCCAGCAGCTCCGGGGGGACTACGGGCGGCTACACCTTC. Its translation is CASSSGGTTGGYTF. Filled out from reference TRBV11-3 and TRBJ1-2, the complete variable domain reads EAGVVQSPRYKIIEKKQPVAFWCNPISGHNTLYWYLQNLGQGPELLIRYENEEAVDDSQLPKDRFSAERLKGVDSTLKIQPAELGDSAVYLCASSSGGTTGGYTFGSGTRLTVV.

This chain joins TRBV2 and TRBJ1-2; D unresolved. Germline CDR1 is SNHLY and CDR2 is FYNNEI. This CDR3 spans 14 amino acids. The germline V and J ends were trimmed by 3 bases and 2 bases, with 10 bases remaining between them. Written as DNA, the CDR3 is TGTGCCAGCAGTGAGCTGGGCTTAAACTATGGCTACACCTTC. The encoded protein is CASSELGLNYGYTF.

In this sample, this clone turned up a few times. The chain joins TRBV10-3 to TRBJ1-6; the D gene is possibly TRBD1 (5 bases). The CDR3 covers 14 residues. The V gene lost 8 bases and the J gene lost 6 bases, with 14 bases spanning the gap. Germline lookup yields CDR1 ENHRY and CDR2 SYGVKD. DNA for the CDR3: TGTGCCATCCGCGGGACGGATCCTAATTCACCCCTCCACTTT. It is translated as CAIRGTDPNSPLHF.

The chain is built from TRBV27 and TRBJ1-2, with D perhaps TRBD1 (5 bases). CDR1 is MNHEY and CDR2 is SMNVEV in the germline V gene (reference sequence). Trimming removed 2 bases from V and 0 bases from J, with 10 bases in between. The CDR3 is 15 residues long. CDR3 in DNA: TGTGCCAGCAGTTTACGGGGGGTTGCTAACTATGGCTACACCTTC. Amino acid sequence: CASSLRGVANYGYTF.